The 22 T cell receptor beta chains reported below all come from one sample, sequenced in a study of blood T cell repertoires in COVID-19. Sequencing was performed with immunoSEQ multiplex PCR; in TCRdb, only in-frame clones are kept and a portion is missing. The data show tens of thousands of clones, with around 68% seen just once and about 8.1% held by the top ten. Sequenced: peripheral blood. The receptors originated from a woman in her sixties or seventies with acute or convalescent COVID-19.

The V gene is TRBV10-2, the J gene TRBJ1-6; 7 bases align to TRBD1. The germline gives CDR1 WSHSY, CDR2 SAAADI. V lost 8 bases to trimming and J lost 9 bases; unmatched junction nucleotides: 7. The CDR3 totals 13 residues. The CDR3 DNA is TGCGCCAGCGCCGACAGGGCGGCTTCACCCCTCCACTTT. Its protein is CASADRAASPLHF.

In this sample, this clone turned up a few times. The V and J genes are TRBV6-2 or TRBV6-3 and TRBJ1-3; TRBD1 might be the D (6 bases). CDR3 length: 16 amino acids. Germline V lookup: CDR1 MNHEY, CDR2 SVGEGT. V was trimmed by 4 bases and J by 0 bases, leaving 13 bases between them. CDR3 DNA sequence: TGTGCCAGCAGTTCCTACAGGGTCTACTCTGGAAACACCATATATTTT. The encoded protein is CASSSYRVYSGNTIYF.

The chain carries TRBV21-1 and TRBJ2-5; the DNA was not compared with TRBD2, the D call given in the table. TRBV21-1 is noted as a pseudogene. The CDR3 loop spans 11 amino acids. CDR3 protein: CANSGKETQYF. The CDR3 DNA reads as TGTGCCAACTCCGGGAAAGAGACCCAGTACTTC.

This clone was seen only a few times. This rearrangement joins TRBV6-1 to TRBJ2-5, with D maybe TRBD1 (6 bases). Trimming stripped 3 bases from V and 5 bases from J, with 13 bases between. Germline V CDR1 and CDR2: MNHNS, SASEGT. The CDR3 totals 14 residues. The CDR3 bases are TGTGCCAGCAGTGAGGGGGCCCCACCGGAGACCCAGTACTTC. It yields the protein CASSEGAPPETQYF.

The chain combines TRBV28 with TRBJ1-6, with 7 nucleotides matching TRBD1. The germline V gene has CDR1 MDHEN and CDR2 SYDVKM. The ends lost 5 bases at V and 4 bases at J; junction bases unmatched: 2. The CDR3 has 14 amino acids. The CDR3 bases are TGTGCCAGCAGTCCGGGACAGTATAATTCACCCCTCCACTTT. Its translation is CASSPGQYNSPLHF.

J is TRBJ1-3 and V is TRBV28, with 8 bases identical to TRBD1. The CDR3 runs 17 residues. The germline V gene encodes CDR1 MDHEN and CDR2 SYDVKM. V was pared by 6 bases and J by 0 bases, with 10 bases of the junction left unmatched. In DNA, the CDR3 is TGTGCCAGCAGGCAGGGGCCCAGGGGGCTCTCTGGAAACACCATATATTTT. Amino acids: CASRQGPRGLSGNTIYF.

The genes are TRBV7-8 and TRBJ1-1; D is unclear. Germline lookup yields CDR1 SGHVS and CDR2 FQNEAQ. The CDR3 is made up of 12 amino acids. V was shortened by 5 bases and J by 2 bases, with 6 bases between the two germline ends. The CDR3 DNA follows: TGTGCCAGCAGCGAGGGCAACACTGAAGCTTTCTTT. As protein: CASSEGNTEAFF.

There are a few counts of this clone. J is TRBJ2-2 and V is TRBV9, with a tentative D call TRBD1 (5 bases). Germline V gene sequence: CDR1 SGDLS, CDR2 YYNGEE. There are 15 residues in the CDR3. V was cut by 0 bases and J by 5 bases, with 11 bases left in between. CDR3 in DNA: TGTGCCAGCAGCGTAGGGCAGGGTTTGACCGGGGAGCTGTTTTTT. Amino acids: CASSVGQGLTGELFF.

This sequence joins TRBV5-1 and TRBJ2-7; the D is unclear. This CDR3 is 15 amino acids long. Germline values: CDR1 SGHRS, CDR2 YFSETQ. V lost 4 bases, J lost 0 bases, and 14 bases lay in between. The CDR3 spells CASSPAAGFSYEQYF. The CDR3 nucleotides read TGCGCCAGCAGCCCTGCCGCCGGGTTCTCCTACGAGCAGTACTTC. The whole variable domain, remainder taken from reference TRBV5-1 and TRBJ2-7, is KAGVTQTPRYLIKTRGQQVTLSCSPISGHRSVSWYQQTPGQGLQFLFEYFSETQRNKGNFPGRFSGRQFSNSRSEMNVSTLELGDSALYLCASSPAAGFSYEQYFGPGTRLTVT.

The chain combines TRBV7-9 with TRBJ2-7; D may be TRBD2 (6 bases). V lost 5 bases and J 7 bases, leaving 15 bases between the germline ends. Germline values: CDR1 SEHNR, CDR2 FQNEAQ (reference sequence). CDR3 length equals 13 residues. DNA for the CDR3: TGTGCCAGCAGCGATTACGGGGGTCGGGAGCAGTACTTC. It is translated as CASSDYGGREQYF.

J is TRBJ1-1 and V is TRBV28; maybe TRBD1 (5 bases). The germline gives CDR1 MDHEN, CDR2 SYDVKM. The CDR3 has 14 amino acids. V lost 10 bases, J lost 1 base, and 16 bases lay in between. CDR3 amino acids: CATIQGFANTEAFF. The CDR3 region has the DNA TGTGCCACAATTCAGGGATTCGCGAACACTGAAGCTTTCTTT.

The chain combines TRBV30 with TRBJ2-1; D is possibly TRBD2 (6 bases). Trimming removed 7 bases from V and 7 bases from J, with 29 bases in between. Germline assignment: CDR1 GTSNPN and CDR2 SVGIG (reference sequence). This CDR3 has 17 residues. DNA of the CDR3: TGTGCCTCCCGAAGAAAAAAACCCCGGGGACTTGAAAATGAGCAGTTCTTC. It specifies CASRRKKPRGLENEQFF.

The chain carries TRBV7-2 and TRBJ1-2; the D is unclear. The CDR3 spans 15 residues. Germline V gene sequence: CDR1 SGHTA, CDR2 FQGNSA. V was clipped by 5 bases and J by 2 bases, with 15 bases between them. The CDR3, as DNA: TGTGCCAGCAGCCCAATGGTCGGGGAAAACTATGGCTACACCTTC. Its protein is CASSPMVGENYGYTF.

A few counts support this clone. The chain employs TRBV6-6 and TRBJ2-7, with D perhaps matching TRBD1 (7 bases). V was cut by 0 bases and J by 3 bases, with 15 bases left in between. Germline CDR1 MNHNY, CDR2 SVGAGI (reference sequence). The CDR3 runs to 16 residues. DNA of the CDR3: TGTGCCAGCAGTTACTCGAGACAGGGAGGCGGCTACGAGCAGTACTTC. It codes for CASSYSRQGGGYEQYF.

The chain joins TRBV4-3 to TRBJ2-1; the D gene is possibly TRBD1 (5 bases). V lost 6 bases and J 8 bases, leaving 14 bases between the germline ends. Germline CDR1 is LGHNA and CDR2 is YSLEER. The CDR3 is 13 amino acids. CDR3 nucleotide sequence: TGCGCCAGCAGTCCCAGGGTATCAGATGAGCAGTTCTTC. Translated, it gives CASSPRVSDEQFF.

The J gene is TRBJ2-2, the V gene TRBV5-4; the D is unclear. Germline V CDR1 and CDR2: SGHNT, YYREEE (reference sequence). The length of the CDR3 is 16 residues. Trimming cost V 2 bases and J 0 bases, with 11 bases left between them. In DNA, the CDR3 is TGTGCCAGCAGCTTCATACCGGTCACGAACACCGGGGAGCTGTTTTTT. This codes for CASSFIPVTNTGELFF. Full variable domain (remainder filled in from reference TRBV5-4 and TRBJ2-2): ETGVTQSPTHLIKTRGQQVTLRCSSQSGHNTVSWYQQALGQGPQFIFQYYREEENGRGNFPPRFSGLQFPNYSSELNVNALELDDSALYLCASSFIPVTNTGELFFGEGSRLTVL.

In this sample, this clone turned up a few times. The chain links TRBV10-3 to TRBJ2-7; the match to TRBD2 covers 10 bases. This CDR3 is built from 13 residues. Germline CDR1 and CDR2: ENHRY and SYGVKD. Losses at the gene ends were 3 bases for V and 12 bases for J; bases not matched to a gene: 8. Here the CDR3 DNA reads TGTGCCATCAGTGAAAAGGGGCTAGCGGGAGCGTACTTC. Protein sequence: CAISEKGLAGAYF.

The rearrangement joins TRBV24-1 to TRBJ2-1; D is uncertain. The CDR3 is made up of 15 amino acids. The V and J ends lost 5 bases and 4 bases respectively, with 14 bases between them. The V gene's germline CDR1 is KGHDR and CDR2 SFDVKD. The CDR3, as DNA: TGTGCCACCAGTGGCTTAGAGGCAGATTACAATGAGCAGTTCTTC. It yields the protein CATSGLEADYNEQFF.

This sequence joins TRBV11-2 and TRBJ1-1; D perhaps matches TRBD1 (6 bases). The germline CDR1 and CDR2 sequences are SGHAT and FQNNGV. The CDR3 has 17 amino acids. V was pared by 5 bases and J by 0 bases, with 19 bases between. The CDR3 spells CASSETGTNYMNTEAFF. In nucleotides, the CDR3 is TGTGCCAGCAGCGAAACCGGGACAAATTACATGAACACTGAAGCTTTCTTT.

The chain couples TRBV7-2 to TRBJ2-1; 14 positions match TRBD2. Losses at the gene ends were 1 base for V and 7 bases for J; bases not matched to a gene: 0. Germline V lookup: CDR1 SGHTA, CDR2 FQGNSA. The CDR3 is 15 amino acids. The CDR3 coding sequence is TGTGCCAGCAGCTTAGGGACTAGCGGGGGGAATGAGCAGTTCTTC. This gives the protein CASSLGTSGGNEQFF.

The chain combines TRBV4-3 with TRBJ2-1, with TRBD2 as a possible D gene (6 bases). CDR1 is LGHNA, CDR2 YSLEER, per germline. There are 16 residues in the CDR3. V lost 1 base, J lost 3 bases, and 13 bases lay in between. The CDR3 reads CASSQGLATFYNEQFF. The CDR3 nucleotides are TGCGCCAGCAGCCAAGGGCTAGCGACCTTCTACAATGAGCAGTTCTTC.

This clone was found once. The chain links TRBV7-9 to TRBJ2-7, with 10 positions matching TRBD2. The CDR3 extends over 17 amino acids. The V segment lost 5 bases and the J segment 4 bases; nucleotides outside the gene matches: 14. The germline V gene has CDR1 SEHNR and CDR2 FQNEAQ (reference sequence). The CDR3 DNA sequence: TGTGCCAGCAGCCCTCTTTCTAGCGGGAGAGCAAGATACGAGCAGTACTTC. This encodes CASSPLSSGRARYEQYF. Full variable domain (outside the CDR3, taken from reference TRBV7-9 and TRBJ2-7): DTGVSQNPRHKITKRGQNVTFRCDPISEHNRLYWYRQTLGQGPEFLTYFQNEAQLEKSRLLSDRFSAERPKGSFSTLEIQRTEQGDSAMYLCASSPLSSGRARYEQYFGPGTRLTVT.